This T cell receptor (beta chain) was observed in a study of blood T cell repertoires in COVID-19. Study context: Specimens from acute and convalescent COVID-19 originated in the United States, Italy and Spain. From T cells, B-cell-depleted T cells, or PBMCs came the material, which was cDNA or gDNA.

In the original processing: Amplification of reference gene primers was used by the study to estimate nucleated cell counts. Sequencing was performed with immunoSEQ multiplex PCR; in TCRdb, only in-frame clones are kept and a portion is missing. V and J calls and clone size are those listed in that table; D and trimming were worked out from the DNA. This table holds more than 55,000 clones, around 88% found once. CDR3 length: 13 amino acids. Germline V gene data show CDR1 as MDHEN and CDR2 as SYDVKM. V gave up 4 bases and J gave up 6 bases; unmatched junction bases: 5. The sequenced sample was peripheral blood. The TCR originated in a man aged 55 to 70 with acute or convalescent COVID-19. V and J are TRBV28 and TRBJ1-1; 7 nucleotides align to TRBD1. This CDR3 reads CASSWPDRAEAFF. The CDR3 DNA follows: TGTGCCAGCAGTTGGCCAGACAGGGCTGAAGCTTTCTTT.